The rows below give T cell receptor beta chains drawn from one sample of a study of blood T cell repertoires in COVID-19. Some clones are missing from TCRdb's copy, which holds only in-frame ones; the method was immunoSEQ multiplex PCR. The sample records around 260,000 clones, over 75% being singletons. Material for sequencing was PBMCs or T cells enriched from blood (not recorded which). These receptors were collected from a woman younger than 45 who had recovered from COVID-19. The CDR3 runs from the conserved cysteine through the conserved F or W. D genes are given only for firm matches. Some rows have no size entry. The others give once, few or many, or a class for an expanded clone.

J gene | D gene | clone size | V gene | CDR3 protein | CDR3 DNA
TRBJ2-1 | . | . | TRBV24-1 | CATSDFGGGNNDEQFF | TGTGCCACCAGTGATTTTGGAGGGGGCAACAACGATGAGCAGTTCTTC
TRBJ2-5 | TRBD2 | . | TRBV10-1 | CASSEGLGETQYF | TGCGCCAGCAGTGAGGGACTAGGAGAGACCCAGTACTTC
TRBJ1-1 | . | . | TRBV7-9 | CASSFGLVTDTEAFF | TGTGCCAGCAGCTTCGGATTAGTGACTGACACTGAAGCTTTCTTT
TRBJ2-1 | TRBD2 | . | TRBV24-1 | CASSGAGVTNEQFF | TGTGCCTCCTCTGGGGCGGGAGTAACGAATGAGCAGTTCTTC
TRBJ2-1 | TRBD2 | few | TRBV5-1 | CASSLAEVAGWADEQFF | TGCGCCAGCAGCTTGGCCGAGGTAGCGGGTTGGGCGGATGAGCAGTTCTTC
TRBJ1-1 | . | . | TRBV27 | CASSFSGGTEAFF | TGTGCCAGCAGTTTTAGCGGGGGGACTGAAGCTTTCTTT
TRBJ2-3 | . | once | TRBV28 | CASSLAAVWDLKQTDTQYF | TGTGCCAGCAGTTTAGCCGCTGTTTGGGACTTGAAACAGACAGATACGCAGTATTTT
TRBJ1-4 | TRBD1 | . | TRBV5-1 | CASSLGDRVANEKLFF | TGCGCCAGCAGCTTGGGGGACAGGGTCGCTAATGAAAAACTGTTTTTT
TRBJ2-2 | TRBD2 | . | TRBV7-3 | CASSSGSAGELFF | TGTGCCAGTTCTAGCGGGAGTGCCGGGGAGCTGTTTTTT
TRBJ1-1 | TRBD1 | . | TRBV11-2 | CASSLDRGGITEAFF | TGTGCCAGCAGCTTAGACAGAGGGGGCATCACTGAAGCTTTCTTT
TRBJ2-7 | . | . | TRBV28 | CASSKSGIYEQYF | TGTGCCAGCAGCAAAAGCGGCATCTACGAGCAGTACTTC
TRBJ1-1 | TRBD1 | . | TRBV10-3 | CAIRQTGGTEAFF | TGTGCCATCAGACAGACAGGGGGCACTGAAGCTTTCTTT
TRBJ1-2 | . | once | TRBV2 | CASSEALSGGGYTF | TGTGCCAGCAGTGAAGCGCTTTCGGGGGGAGGCTACACCTTC
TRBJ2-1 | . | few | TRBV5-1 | CASSGLQGGNEQFF | TGCGCCAGCAGCGGTTTACAGGGTGGGAATGAGCAGTTCTTC
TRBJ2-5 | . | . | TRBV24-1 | CATSGILDSQETQYF | TGTGCCACCAGTGGTATTCTGGACAGCCAAGAGACCCAGTACTTC
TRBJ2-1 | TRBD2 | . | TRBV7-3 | CASSSRLAGGYNEQFF | TGTGCCAGCAGCTCCAGACTAGCGGGAGGGTACAATGAGCAGTTCTTC
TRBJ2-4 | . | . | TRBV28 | CASTLGPSRNIQYF | TGTGCCAGCACCTTGGGCCCATCCCGAAACATTCAGTACTTC
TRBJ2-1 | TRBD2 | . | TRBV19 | CASSVGTSGSSEQFF | TGTGCCAGTAGCGTCGGGACTAGCGGGAGCAGTGAGCAGTTCTTC
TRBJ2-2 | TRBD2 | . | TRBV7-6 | CASSLGLAGNTGELFF | TGTGCCAGCAGCCTGGGACTAGCGGGTAACACCGGGGAGCTGTTTTTT
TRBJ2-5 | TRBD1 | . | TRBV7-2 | CASSLMGQPQETQYF | TGTGCCAGCAGCCTCATGGGACAGCCTCAAGAGACCCAGTACTTC
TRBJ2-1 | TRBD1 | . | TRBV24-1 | CATSDPGQVHNEQFF | TGTGCCACCAGTGACCCTGGACAGGTCCACAATGAGCAGTTCTTC
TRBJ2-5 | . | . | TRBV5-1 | CASSFFGGRQETQYF | TGCGCCAGCAGCTTTTTTGGAGGGAGACAAGAGACCCAGTACTTC
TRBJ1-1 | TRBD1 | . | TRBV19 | CASSPRGPGTEAFF | TGTGCCAGTAGTCCTAGGGGGCCCGGCACTGAAGCTTTCTTT
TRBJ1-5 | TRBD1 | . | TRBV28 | CASSLFRTGANQPQHF | TGTGCCAGCAGTTTGTTCAGGACAGGCGCCAATCAGCCCCAGCATTTT
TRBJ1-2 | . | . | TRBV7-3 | CASSLSGHISHGYTF | TGTGCCAGCAGCTTAAGCGGACATATATCTCACGGCTACACCTTC
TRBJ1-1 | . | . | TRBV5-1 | CASSLVPRGEAFF | TGCGCCAGCAGCTTGGTCCCCAGGGGTGAAGCTTTCTTT
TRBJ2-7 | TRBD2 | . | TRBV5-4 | CASSSGLAGLYEQYF | TGTGCCAGCAGCTCCGGACTAGCGGGATTGTACGAGCAGTACTTC
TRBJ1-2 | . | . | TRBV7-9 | CASTSEDGYTF | TGTGCCAGCACCTCAGAGGATGGCTACACCTTC
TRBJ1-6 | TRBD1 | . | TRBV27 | CASSFGQGVSPLHF | TGTGCCAGCAGTTTCGGACAGGGGGTCTCACCCCTCCACTTT
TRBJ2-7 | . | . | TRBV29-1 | CSVGGAYEQYF | TGCAGCGTTGGCGGGGCGTACGAGCAGTACTTC
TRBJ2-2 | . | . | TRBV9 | CASSVTGANTGELFF | TGTGCCAGCAGCGTTACCGGGGCGAACACCGGGGAGCTGTTTTTT
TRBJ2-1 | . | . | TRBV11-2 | CASSFIQGSYEQFF | TGTGCCAGCAGCTTCATACAGGGTTCGTATGAGCAGTTCTTC
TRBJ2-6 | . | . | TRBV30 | CAWSGDFGANVLTF | TGTGCCTGGAGTGGAGACTTTGGGGCCAACGTCCTGACTTTC
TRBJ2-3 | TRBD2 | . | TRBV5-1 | CASSSASGLAGGPDTQYF | TGCGCCAGCAGCTCGGCTTCCGGACTAGCGGGAGGGCCAGATACGCAGTATTTT
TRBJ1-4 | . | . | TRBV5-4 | CASSLAGGKGEKLFF | TGTGCCAGCAGCTTGGCCGGGGGTAAGGGTGAAAAACTGTTTTTT
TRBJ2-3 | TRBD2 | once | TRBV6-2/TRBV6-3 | CASSLGLVGADTQYF | TGTGCCAGCAGCCTCGGACTAGTCGGGGCAGATACGCAGTATTTT
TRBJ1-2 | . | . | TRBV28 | CASSLYRRDYGYTF | TGTGCCAGCAGTTTGTACAGAAGAGACTATGGCTACACCTTC
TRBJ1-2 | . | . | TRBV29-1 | CSVEDKDSPNYGYTF | TGCAGCGTTGAAGACAAGGACAGCCCTAACTATGGCTACACCTTC
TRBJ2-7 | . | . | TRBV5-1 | CASSLPTGIWNEQYF | TGCGCCAGCAGCCTCCCGACCGGGATTTGGAACGAGCAGTACTTC
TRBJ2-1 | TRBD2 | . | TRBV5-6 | CASSWTSGSSNEQFF | TGTGCCAGCAGCTGGACTAGCGGGAGTTCGAATGAGCAGTTCTTC
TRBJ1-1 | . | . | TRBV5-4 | CASRTGTTNTEAFF | TGTGCCAGCAGAACCGGGACAACGAACACTGAAGCTTTCTTT
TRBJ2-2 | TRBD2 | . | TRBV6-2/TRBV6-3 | CASSYVLAGGITGELFF | TGTGCCAGCAGTTACGTTCTAGCGGGAGGGATCACCGGGGAGCTGTTTTTT
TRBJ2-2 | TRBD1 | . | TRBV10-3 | CAISDARGYTGELFF | TGTGCCATCAGTGACGCCAGGGGGTACACCGGGGAGCTGTTTTTT
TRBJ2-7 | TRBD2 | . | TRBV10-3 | CAISGIAGHTYEQYF | TGTGCCATCAGTGGGATAGCGGGACATACCTACGAGCAGTACTTC
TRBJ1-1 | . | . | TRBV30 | CAWSLTGTEAFF | TGTGCCTGGAGTTTAACCGGGACTGAAGCTTTCTTT
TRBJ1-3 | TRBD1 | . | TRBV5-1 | CASSASGTGIGNTIYF | TGCGCCAGCAGCGCATCCGGGACAGGGATTGGAAACACCATATATTTT
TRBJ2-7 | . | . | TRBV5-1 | CASSLDRTNSYEQYF | TGCGCCAGCAGCTTGGATCGGACTAACTCCTACGAGCAGTACTTC
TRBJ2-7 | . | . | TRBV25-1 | CASSESGTYEQYF | TGTGCCAGCAGTGAATCAGGGACCTACGAGCAGTACTTC
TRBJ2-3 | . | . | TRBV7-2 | CASTPGQFAADTQYF | TGTGCCAGCACCCCAGGACAGTTTGCGGCAGATACGCAGTATTTT
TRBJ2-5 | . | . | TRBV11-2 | CASSPRFGADETQYF | TGTGCCAGCAGCCCCAGGTTTGGGGCCGACGAGACCCAGTACTTC
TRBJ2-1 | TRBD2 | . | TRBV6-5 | CASSPGLAGHNEQFF | TGTGCCAGCAGCCCGGGACTAGCGGGGCACAATGAGCAGTTCTTC
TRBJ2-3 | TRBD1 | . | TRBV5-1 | CASKVGQSTDTQYF | TGCGCCAGCAAGGTGGGACAGAGCACAGATACGCAGTATTTT
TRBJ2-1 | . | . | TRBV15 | CATSRSPFTTNNEQFF | TGTGCCACCAGCAGATCACCTTTTACAACCAACAATGAGCAGTTCTTC
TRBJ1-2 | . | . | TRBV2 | CASRPRGVNYGYTF | TGTGCCAGCAGACCCCGCGGGGTGAACTATGGCTACACCTTC
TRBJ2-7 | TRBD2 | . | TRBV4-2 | CASSQEASGSSYEQYF | TGTGCCAGCAGCCAAGAGGCTAGCGGGAGCTCCTACGAGCAGTACTTC
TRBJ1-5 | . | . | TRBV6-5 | CASSHRGGQGQPQHF | TGTGCCAGCAGCCACCGTGGTGGGCAGGGACAGCCCCAGCATTTT
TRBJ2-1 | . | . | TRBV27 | CASSFGISTYNEQFF | TGTGCCAGCAGTTTCGGTATTTCCACCTACAATGAGCAGTTCTTC